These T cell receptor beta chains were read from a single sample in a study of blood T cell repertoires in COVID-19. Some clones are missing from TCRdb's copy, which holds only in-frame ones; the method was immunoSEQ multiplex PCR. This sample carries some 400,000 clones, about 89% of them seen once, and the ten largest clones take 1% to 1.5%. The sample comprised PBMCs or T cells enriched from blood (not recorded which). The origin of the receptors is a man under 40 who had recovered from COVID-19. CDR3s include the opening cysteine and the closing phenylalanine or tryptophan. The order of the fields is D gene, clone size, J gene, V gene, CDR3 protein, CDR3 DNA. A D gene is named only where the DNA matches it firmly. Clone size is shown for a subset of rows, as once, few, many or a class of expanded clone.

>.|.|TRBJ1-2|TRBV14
CASSQVAGDGYTF
TGTGCCAGCAGCCAAGTAGCAGGGGATGGCTACACCTTC
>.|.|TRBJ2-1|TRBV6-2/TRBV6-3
CASSYPRVYNEQFF
TGTGCCAGCAGTTATCCCCGCGTTTACAATGAGCAGTTCTTC
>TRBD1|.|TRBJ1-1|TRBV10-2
CASREGAATNTEAFF
TGCGCCAGCAGGGAGGGGGCAGCCACAAACACTGAAGCTTTCTTT
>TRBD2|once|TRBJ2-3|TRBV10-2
CASRGTSGASGTDTQYF
TGCGCCAGCAGAGGGACTAGCGGGGCCTCTGGGACAGATACGCAGTATTTT
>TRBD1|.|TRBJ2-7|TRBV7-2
CASSSRTGVNEQYF
TGTGCCAGCAGCTCCCGGACAGGGGTGAACGAGCAGTACTTC
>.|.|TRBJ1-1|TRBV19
CASSKRDRAFF
TGTGCCAGCAGTAAGAGGGATCGGGCTTTCTTT
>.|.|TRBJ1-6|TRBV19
CASSMSAKMVGGRKPLHF
TGTGCCAGTAGTATGAGTGCGAAGATGGTGGGGGGGAGAAAGCCCCTCCACTTT
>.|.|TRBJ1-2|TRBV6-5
CASASGYGYTF
TGTGCCAGCGCGTCAGGTTATGGCTACACCTTC
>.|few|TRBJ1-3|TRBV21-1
CASSKVGQRQNTIYF
TGTGCCAGCAGCAAAGTGGGGCAGCGACAAAACACCATATATTTT
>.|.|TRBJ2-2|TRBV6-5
CASTPGNTGELFF
TGTGCCAGCACCCCGGGAAACACCGGGGAGCTGTTTTTT
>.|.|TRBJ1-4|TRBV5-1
CASSLEGPYNEKLFF
TGCGCCAGCAGCTTGGAGGGGCCCTATAATGAAAAACTGTTTTTT
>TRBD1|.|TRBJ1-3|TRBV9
CASSVGGWGQGHTIYF
TGTGCCAGCAGCGTAGGGGGTTGGGGACAGGGCCACACCATATATTTT